The 23 T cell receptor beta chains reported below all come from one sample, sequenced in a study of monozygotic twins with inflammatory bowel disease. TCRdb reanalyzed the 5' RACE reads, giving one entry per CDR3 protein sequence and no DNA. The sample table sets out 200,000 to 250,000 distinct CDR3 sequences. The specimen was blood. The receptors originated from a human donor with ulcerative colitis or Crohn's disease, or a healthy co-twin of an affected twin (not recorded which).

CDR3: CASRNQESYEQYF. The V and J genes are TRBV10-2 and TRBJ2-7. Germline CDR1 WSHSY, CDR2 SAAADI. The length of the CDR3 is 13 residues.

The chain links TRBV12-3 or TRBV12-4 to TRBJ2-3; the TCRdb D gene call, TRBD2, has no DNA to confirm it. This CDR3 spans 15 amino acids. CDR3 sequence reads: CASRTSGGSTDTQYF.

This sequence joins TRBV7-2 and TRBJ2-1; without DNA, the TCRdb call of TRBD1 cannot be checked. The CDR3 spans 14 residues. The germline V gene has CDR1 SGHTA and CDR2 FQGNSA. This chain's CDR3 is CASSLIRDNNEQFF.

The CDR3 reads CASSLELLERYF. The V call is TRBV7-2, the J call TRBJ2-3. The CDR3 length is 12 residues. The germline gives CDR1 SGHTA, CDR2 FQGNSA.

The chain joins TRBV19 to TRBJ1-5. CDR1 LNHDA and CDR2 SQIVND come from the germline V gene (reference sequence). This CDR3 is 16 amino acids long. The CDR3 reads CAGKSARQGGNQPQHF.

The V and J genes are TRBV21-1 and TRBJ2-7. TRBV21-1 is designated a pseudogene. CDR3 length equals 13 residues. The CDR3 sequence is CASSIASSYEQYF.

The V gene is TRBV29-1, the J gene TRBJ2-2. There are 17 residues in the CDR3. Germline loops: CDR1 SQVTM, CDR2 ANQGSEA. The CDR3 sequence is CSVAGSRTTANTGELFF.

The genes are TRBV12-3 or TRBV12-4 and TRBJ2-1; the D gene TCRdb calls, TRBD1, cannot be checked with no DNA. This CDR3 contains 16 residues. The CDR3 here is CASSRLSGGSYNEQFF.

CDR3 residues: CASSLVVGLYNEQFF. V usage is TRBV5-1 and J usage is TRBJ2-1. The germline gives CDR1 SGHRS, CDR2 YFSETQ. The length of the CDR3 is 15 residues. Based on the CDR3 plus reference TRBV5-1 and TRBJ2-1, the full variable domain is KAGVTQTPRYLIKTRGQQVTLSCSPISGHRSVSWYQQTPGQGLQFLFEYFSETQRNKGNFPGRFSGRQFSNSRSEMNVSTLELGDSALYLCASSLVVGLYNEQFFGPGTRLTVL.

The chain is built from TRBV7-4 and TRBJ2-7; TCRdb returns TRBD1, unconfirmable since there is no DNA. Germline CDR1 SGHVT, CDR2 SQSDAQ. CDR3 length: 14 residues. This chain's CDR3 is CASTGASQTGEQYF. Full variable domain (rest looked up from reference TRBV7-4 and TRBJ2-7): GAGVSQSPRYKVAKRGRDVALRCDSISGHVTLYWYRQTLGQGSEVLTYSQSDAQRDKSGRPSGRFSAERPERSVSTLKIQRTEQGDSAVYLCASTGASQTGEQYFGPGTRLTVT.

The chain recombines TRBV10-3 with TRBJ2-7. The CDR3 runs 15 residues. Germline V gene sequence: CDR1 ENHRY, CDR2 SYGVKD. CDR3 sequence: CAISTTASEMYEQYF.

The genes are TRBV18 and TRBJ2-7. This CDR3 has 12 residues. Per germline, CDR1 KGHSH and CDR2 LQKENI. The CDR3 spells CASSPDRNEQYF.

CDR3 sequence reads: CSASKGQNYGYTF. The V gene is TRBV20-1, the J gene TRBJ1-2; as DNA is missing, the TRBD1 call by TCRdb cannot be tested. The CDR3 runs 13 residues. Germline V gives CDR1 DFQATT, CDR2 SNEGSKA (reference sequence).

The chain couples TRBV6-1 to TRBJ2-4; TCRdb's D call, TRBD1, is unchecked because there is no DNA. The CDR3 is made up of 14 amino acids. CDR1 and CDR2 (germline): MNHNS, SASEGT. CDR3: CASRTQGSRNIQYF.

This chain uses TRBV25-1 with TRBJ2-5. The CDR3 extends over 13 amino acids. Germline CDR1 and CDR2: MGHDK and SYGVNS. The CDR3 spells CASNSKIQETQYF. Looking up the rest from reference TRBV25-1 and TRBJ2-5 gives the full variable domain: EADIYQTPRYLVIGTGKKITLECSQTMGHDKMYWYQQDPGMELHLIHYSYGVNSTEKGDLSSESTVSRIRTEHFPLTLESARPSHTSQYLCASNSKIQETQYFGPGTRLLVL.

The gene calls are TRBV28 and TRBJ1-2. CDR1 is MDHEN, CDR2 SYDVKM, per germline. The CDR3 has 13 amino acids. The chain's CDR3 is CASSDGDSYGYTF.

The chain couples TRBV27 to TRBJ1-5. CDR1 is MNHEY, CDR2 SMNVEV, per germline (reference sequence). The CDR3 has 14 residues. The CDR3: CASSLFLGEPPQHF.

This CDR3 reads CASGLGQGYEQYF. The V and J genes are TRBV12-5 and TRBJ2-7; no DNA is available, so the TRBD1 call from TCRdb remains unchecked. Germline loops: CDR1 LGHNT, CDR2 FRNRAP. The CDR3 loop spans 13 amino acids.

The V and J genes are TRBV11-1 and TRBJ2-3. This CDR3 contains 15 residues. Germline V gene data show CDR1 as SGHAT and CDR2 as FQDESV (reference sequence). This chain's CDR3 is CASSSSGGTTDTQYF.

V and J are TRBV5-1 and TRBJ2-1; TCRdb names TRBD2, which stays unverified in the absence of DNA. Germline V gene sequence: CDR1 SGHRS, CDR2 YFSETQ. The CDR3 loop spans 16 amino acids. The CDR3 reads CASSSPPGSSYNEQFF.

V usage is TRBV6-1 and J usage is TRBJ2-3; TCRdb reports TRBD2, a call that lacks DNA to check it against. CDR3 size: 16 residues. Germline lookup yields CDR1 MNHNS and CDR2 SASEGT. CDR3 sequence reads: CASSPPPGLLTDTQYF.

V and J are TRBV20-1 and TRBJ2-1; TCRdb returns TRBD2, unconfirmable since there is no DNA. The CDR3 extends over 17 amino acids. Germline CDR1 reads DFQATT; CDR2 reads SNEGSKA (reference sequence). The CDR3 reads CSASPYSGGVSYNEQFF.

The gene calls are TRBV6-5 and TRBJ1-1; the D call from TCRdb, TRBD1, cannot be confirmed without DNA. CDR3 size: 14 residues. CDR1 MNHEY and CDR2 SVGAGI come from the germline V gene. The CDR3 protein is CASSYGGRVTEAFF.